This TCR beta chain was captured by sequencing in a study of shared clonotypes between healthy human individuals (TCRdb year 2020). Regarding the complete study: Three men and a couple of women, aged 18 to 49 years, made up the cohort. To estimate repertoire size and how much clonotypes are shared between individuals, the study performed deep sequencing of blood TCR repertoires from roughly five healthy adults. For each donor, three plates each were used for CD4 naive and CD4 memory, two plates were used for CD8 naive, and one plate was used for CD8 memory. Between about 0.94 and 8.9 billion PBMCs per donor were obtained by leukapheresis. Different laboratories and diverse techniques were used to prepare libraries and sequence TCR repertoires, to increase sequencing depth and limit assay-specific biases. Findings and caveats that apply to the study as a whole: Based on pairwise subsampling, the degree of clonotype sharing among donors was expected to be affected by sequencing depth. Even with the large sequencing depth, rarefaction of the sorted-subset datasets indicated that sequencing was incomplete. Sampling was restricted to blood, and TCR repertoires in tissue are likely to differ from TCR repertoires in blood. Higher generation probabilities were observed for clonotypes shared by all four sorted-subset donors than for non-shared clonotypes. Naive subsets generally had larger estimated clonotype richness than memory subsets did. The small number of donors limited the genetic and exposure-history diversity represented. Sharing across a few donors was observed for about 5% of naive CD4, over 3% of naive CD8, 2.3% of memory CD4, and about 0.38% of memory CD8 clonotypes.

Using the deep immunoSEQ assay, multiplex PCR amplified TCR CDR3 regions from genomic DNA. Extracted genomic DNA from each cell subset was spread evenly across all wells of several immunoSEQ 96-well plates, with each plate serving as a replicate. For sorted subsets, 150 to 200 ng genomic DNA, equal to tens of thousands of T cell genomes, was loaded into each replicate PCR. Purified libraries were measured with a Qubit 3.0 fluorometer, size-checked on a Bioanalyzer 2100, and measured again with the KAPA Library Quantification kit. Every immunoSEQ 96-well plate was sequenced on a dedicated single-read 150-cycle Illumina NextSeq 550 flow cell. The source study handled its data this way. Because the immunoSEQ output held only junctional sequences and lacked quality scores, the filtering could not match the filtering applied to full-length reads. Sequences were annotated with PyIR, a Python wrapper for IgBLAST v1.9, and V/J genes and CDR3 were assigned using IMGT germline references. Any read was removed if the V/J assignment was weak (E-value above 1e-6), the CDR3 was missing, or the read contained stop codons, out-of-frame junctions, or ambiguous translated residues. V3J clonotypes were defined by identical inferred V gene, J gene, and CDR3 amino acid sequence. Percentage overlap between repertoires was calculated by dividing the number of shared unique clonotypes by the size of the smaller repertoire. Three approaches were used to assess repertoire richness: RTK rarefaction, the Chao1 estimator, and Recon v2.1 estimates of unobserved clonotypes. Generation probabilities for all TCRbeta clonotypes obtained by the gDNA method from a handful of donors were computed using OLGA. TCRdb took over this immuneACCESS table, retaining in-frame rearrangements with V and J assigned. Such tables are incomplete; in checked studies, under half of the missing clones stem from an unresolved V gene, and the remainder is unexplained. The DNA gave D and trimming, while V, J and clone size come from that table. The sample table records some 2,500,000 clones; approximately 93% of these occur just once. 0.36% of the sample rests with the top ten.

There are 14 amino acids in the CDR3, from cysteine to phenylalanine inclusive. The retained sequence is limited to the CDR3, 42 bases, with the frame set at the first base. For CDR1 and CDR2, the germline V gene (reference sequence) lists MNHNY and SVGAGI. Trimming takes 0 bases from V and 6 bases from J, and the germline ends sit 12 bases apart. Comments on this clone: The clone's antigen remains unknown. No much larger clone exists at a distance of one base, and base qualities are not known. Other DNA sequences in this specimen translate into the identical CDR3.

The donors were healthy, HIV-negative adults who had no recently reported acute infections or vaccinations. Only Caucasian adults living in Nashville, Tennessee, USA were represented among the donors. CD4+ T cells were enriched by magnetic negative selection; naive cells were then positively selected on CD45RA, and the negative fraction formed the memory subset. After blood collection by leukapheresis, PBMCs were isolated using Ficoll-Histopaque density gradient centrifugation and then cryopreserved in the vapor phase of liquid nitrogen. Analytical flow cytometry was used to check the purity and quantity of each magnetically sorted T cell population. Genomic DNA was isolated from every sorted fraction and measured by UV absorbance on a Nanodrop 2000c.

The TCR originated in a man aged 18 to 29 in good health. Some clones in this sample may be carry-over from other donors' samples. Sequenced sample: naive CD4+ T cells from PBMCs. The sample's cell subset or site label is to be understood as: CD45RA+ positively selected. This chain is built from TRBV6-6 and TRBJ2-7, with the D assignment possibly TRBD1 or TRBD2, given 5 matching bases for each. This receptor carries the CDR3 CASSYSRGVGEQYF. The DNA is TGTGCCAGCAGTTACTCCCGAGGGGTAGGCGAGCAGTACTTC.